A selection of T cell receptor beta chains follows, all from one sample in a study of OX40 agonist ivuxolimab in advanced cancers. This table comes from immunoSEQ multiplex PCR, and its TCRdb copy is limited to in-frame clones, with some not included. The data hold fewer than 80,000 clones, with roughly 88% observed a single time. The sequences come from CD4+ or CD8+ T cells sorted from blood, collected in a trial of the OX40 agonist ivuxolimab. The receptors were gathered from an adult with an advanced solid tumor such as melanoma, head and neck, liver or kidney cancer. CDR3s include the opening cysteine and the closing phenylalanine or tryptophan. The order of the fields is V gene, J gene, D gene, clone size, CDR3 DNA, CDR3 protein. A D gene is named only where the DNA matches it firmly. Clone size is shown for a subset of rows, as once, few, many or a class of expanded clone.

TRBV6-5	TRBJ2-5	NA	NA	TGTGCCAGCAGTTCGGCAGGCGGAGAGACCCAGTACTTC	CASSSAGGETQYF
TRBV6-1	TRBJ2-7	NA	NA	TGTGCCAGCAAGGGGGTGGTCTACGAGCAGTACTTC	CASKGVVYEQYF
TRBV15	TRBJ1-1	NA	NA	TGTGCCACCAGCAGTGGGGGGTTTGAAGCTTTCTTT	CATSSGGFEAFF
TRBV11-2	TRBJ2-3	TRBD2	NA	TGTGCCAGCAGCTCCAACACTAGCGGGGGGCCCACAGGGGTGCAGTATTTT	CASSSNTSGGPTGVQYF
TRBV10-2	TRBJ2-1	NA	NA	TGCGCCAGCAGTCGAAGGGGCAATGAGCAGTTCTTC	CASSRRGNEQFF
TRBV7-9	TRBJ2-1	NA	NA	TGTGCCAGCAGCTTAAGTACCGTACTAGGGAATGAGCAGTTCTTC	CASSLSTVLGNEQFF
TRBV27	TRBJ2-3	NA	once	TGTGCCAGCAGTTTAGGGTCAGATACGCAGTATTTT	CASSLGSDTQYF
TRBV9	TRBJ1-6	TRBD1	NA	TGTGCCAGCAGCGTCCATGCCGGGACAGATATTTCACCCCTCCACTTT	CASSVHAGTDISPLHF
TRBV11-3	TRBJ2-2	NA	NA	TGTGCCAGCAGCTTAGACGGGGGGAACACCGGGGAGCTGTTTTTT	CASSLDGGNTGELFF
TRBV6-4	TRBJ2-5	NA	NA	TGTGCCAGCAGTGACCCGACAGTCCCCCGGGAGACCCAGTACTTC	CASSDPTVPRETQYF
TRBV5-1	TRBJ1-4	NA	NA	TGCGCCAGCAGCTTGGGACCGTCCGGGGGATTGGGTGAAAAACTGTTTTTT	CASSLGPSGGLGEKLFF
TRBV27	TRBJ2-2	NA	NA	TGTGCCAGCAGTTTATGGAGGACCGGGGAGCTGTTTTTT	CASSLWRTGELFF
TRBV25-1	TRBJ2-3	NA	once	TGTGCCAGCAGTGAATCGGGCTACAGGACAGATACGCAGTATTTT	CASSESGYRTDTQYF
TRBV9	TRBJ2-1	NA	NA	TGTGCCAGCAGCGTATCCCCTCAGGGTGACAATGAGCAGTTCTTC	CASSVSPQGDNEQFF
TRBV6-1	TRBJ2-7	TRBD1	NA	TGTGCCAGCAGTGAAGAGACAGGGAAGGCCTACGAGCAGTACTTC	CASSEETGKAYEQYF
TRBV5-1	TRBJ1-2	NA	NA	TGCGCCAGCAGCTTAGGAGGGGAAAAGTATGGCTACACCTTC	CASSLGGEKYGYTF
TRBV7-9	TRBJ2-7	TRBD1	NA	TGTGCCAGCAGCCTTAACTGGGACAGGTCGGACGAGCAGTACTTC	CASSLNWDRSDEQYF
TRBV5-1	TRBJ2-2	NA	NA	TGCGCCAGCAGCCTTACCGGACGGGGCACCGGGGAGCTGTTTTTT	CASSLTGRGTGELFF
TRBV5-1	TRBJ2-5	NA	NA	TGCGCCAGCAGCTTGATCGCGGCGGGGGAGACCCAGTACTTC	CASSLIAAGETQYF
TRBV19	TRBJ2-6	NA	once	TGTGCCAGTAGGGTGGCTGGGGCCAACGTCCTGACTTTC	CASRVAGANVLTF
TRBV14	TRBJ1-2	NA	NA	TGTGCCAGCAGCCCCGGGGTTGTGTATGGCTACACCTTC	CASSPGVVYGYTF
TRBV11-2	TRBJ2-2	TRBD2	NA	TGTGCCAGCAGCTTAGTAGGCGGGGGGCCAGGGGAGCTGTTTTTT	CASSLVGGGPGELFF
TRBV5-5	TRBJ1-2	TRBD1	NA	TGTGCCAGCAGCCCGGAGGGACAGCTGAACTATGGCTACACCTTC	CASSPEGQLNYGYTF
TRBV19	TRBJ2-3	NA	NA	TGTGCCAGTAGTATGAACAGGCTCACAGATACGCAGTATTTT	CASSMNRLTDTQYF
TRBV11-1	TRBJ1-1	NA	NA	TGTGCCAGCAGCTTGGGAGACAGAATAATGAACACTGAAGCTTTCTTT	CASSLGDRIMNTEAFF
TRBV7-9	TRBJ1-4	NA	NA	TGTGCCAGCAGCTTAGCGCGGTCCCCAACTAATGAAAAACTGTTTTTT	CASSLARSPTNEKLFF
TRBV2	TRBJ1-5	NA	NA	TGTGCCAGCAGTGATTCAGGGGTCGATCAGCCCCAGCATTTT	CASSDSGVDQPQHF
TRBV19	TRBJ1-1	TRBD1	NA	TGTGCCAGTAGCGTCCCAGGGACAGGGGGAACTGAAGCTTTCTTT	CASSVPGTGGTEAFF
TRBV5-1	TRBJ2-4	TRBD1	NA	TGCGCCAGCAGCTTAGAACAGACAGGGGGCATTCAGTACTTC	CASSLEQTGGIQYF
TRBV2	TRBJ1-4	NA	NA	TGTGCCAGCAGGTCTAGGACTAATGAAAAACTGTTTTTT	CASRSRTNEKLFF
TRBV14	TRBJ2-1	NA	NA	TGTGCCAGCAGCCAGGGGGCCTACAATGAGCAGTTCTTC	CASSQGAYNEQFF
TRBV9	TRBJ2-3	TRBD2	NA	TGTGCCAGCAGCGTAGCTCCACTAGCGGGAGGAGATACGCAGTATTTT	CASSVAPLAGGDTQYF
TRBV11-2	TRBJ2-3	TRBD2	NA	TGTGCCAGCAGCTTAGTAGCGGGGGGCCAATACGGGGTGCAGTATTTT	CASSLVAGGQYGVQYF
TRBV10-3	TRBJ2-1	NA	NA	TGTGCCATCAGCAACCCCCCCAATGAGCAGTTCTTC	CAISNPPNEQFF
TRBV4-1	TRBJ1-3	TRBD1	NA	TGCGCCAGCAGCCGACAGGGACCCTCTGGAAACACCATATATTTT	CASSRQGPSGNTIYF
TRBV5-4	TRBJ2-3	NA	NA	TGTGCCAGCAGCACGACAGTCACAGATACGCAGTATTTT	CASSTTVTDTQYF
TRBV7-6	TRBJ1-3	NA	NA	TGTGCCAGCAGCTTAGCTGTGGCAAACTCTGGAAACACCATATATTTT	CASSLAVANSGNTIYF
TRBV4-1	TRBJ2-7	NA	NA	TGCGCCAGCAGCCAAGATTTTTCGGGACTCACCTACGAGCAGTACTTC	CASSQDFSGLTYEQYF
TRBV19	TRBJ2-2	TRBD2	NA	TGTGCCAGTAGTTCGGGCCCGTGGACTAGCGGGGGGAGGACCGGGGAGCTGTTTTTT	CASSSGPWTSGGRTGELFF
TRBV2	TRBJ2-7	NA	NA	TGTGCCAGCAGTAAGAGCCAGGACCTCTCCTACGAGCAGTACTTC	CASSKSQDLSYEQYF
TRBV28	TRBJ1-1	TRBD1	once	TGTGCCAGCAGTTTAGGACAGGGTAAGAGTGAAGCTTTCTTT	CASSLGQGKSEAFF
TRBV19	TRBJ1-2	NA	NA	TGTGCCAGTAGTATTTTAGGATCCTTTGGCTACACCTTC	CASSILGSFGYTF